These 17 T cell receptor beta chains were all obtained from the same sample, sequenced in a study of regulatory T cells in long-lasting Graves disease. Library construction for TCR beta used iRepertoire HTBI primers and Arm-PCR of CDR3 regions. Each CDR3 protein is one row after TCRdb ran MiXCR on the multiplex PCR reads. This sample carries hundreds of thousands of distinct CDR3 sequences, roughly 17% of them seen once, and the ten largest clones take about 27%. As for time point: newly diagnosed GD, antithyroid drugs for less than 3 months. PBMC-extracted RNA yielded the TCR library. Another study also made use of these data, one on T cells in Graves' hyperthyroidism and ophthalmopathy.

The sequenced sample was peripheral blood mononuclear cells (PBMCs), obtained at new diagnosis, from a patient treated with antithyroid drugs. These receptor sequences come from a man aged 40-50 years with Graves disease.

In its sample, this clonotype was seen many times. The J gene is TRBJ1-5, the V gene TRBV30; D possibly corresponds to TRBD1 (5 bases). Germline loops: CDR1 GTSNPN, CDR2 SVGIG (reference sequence). The CDR3 runs to 16 residues. The V gene lost 0 bases and the J gene lost 1 base, with 13 bases spanning the gap. The CDR3 sequence: CAWSVRGAGSNQPQHF. The DNA for the CDR3 is TGTGCCTGGAGTGTACGAGGGGCGGGGAGCAATCAGCCCCAGCATTTT.

The chain has TRBV7-9 and TRBJ1-1; D uncertain. CDR1 SEHNR and CDR2 FQNEAQ come from the germline V gene (reference sequence). Trimming removed 1 base at V and 6 bases at J, with 6 bases between. CDR3 length equals 12 residues. This CDR3 is CASSLDIAEAFF. DNA for the CDR3: TGTGCCAGCAGCTTAGACATCGCTGAAGCTTTCTTT. Full variable domain (outside the CDR3, taken from reference TRBV7-9 and TRBJ1-1): DTGVSQNPRHKITKRGQNVTFRCDPISEHNRLYWYRQTLGQGPEFLTYFQNEAQLEKSRLLSDRFSAERPKGSFSTLEIQRTEQGDSAMYLCASSLDIAEAFFGQGTRLTVV.

This clonotype showed up many times. This chain uses TRBV5-1 with TRBJ1-1; D remains ambiguous. Germline CDR1 reads SGHRS; CDR2 reads YFSETQ. V was trimmed by 6 bases and J by 3 bases, leaving 15 bases between them. The CDR3 has 14 amino acids. The CDR3 protein is CASTRGAADTEAFF. DNA for the CDR3: TGCGCCAGCACACGAGGTGCAGCGGACACTGAAGCTTTCTTT.

This clonotype was detected a few times. This chain joins TRBV29-1 and TRBJ2-1; no clear D. V was shortened by 1 base and J by 1 base, with 8 bases between the two germline ends. This CDR3 has 14 residues. The germline CDR1 and CDR2 sequences are SQVTM and ANQGSEA. The CDR3 nucleotides read TGCAGCGTTGAAGTAGGGTATTCCTACAATGAGCAGTTCTTC. Translated, it gives CSVEVGYSYNEQFF.

This clonotype has more than one count but fewer than ten. This chain uses TRBV4-3 with TRBJ1-3; D perhaps matches TRBD1 (5 bases). The CDR3 loop spans 16 amino acids. Germline CDR1 LGHNA, CDR2 YSLEER. V lost 0 bases to trimming and J lost 10 bases, with 19 bases between them. CDR3 residues: CASSQDRQPAAYTIYF. The CDR3 DNA follows: TGCGCCAGCAGCCAAGACAGACAGCCAGCAGCTTATACCATATATTTT.

This clonotype has ten or more counts. V and J are TRBV2 and TRBJ1-5, with D hard to call. Trimming removed 7 bases at V and 4 bases at J, with 8 bases between. CDR1 is SNHLY and CDR2 is FYNNEI in the germline V gene. This CDR3 is built from 12 residues. CDR3 residues: CASMEPNQPQHF. The CDR3 DNA reads as TGTGCCAGCATGGAACCGAATCAGCCCCAGCATTTT.

This clonotype was found many times. The gene calls are TRBV18 and TRBJ1-1, with TRBD1 matching 8 bases. Per the germline V gene, CDR1 is KGHSH and CDR2 is LQKENI. Trimming removed 0 bases from V and 2 bases from J; junction bases left unmatched: 5. The CDR3 contains 16 residues. The CDR3 DNA follows: TGTGCCAGCTCACCACCTAGCGACAGGGGTAACACTGAAGCTTTCTTT. This codes for CASSPPSDRGNTEAFF.

This clonotype was detected many times. The chain employs TRBV20-1 and TRBJ2-1, with TRBD2 matching over 9 bases. The CDR3 has 15 residues. J lost 7 bases, V lost 5 bases, and 12 bases had no gene match. Germline CDR1 and CDR2: DFQATT and SNEGSKA (reference sequence). CDR3 region: CSAGGGGAFGNEQFF. CDR3 nucleotides: TGCAGTGCTGGGGGCGGGGGGGCTTTCGGGAATGAGCAGTTCTTC.

Ten or more counts support this clonotype. The genes are TRBV20-1 and TRBJ2-7; TRBD1 agrees at 8 bases. Germline assignment: CDR1 DFQATT and CDR2 SNEGSKA (reference sequence). The CDR3 loop spans 14 amino acids. V was pared by 3 bases and J by 2 bases, with 6 bases of the junction left unmatched. CDR3 amino acids: CSASIGQGPYEQYF. In DNA form, the CDR3 reads TGCAGTGCTAGTATCGGACAGGGTCCCTACGAGCAGTACTTC.

This clonotype was detected a few times. The chain is built from TRBV20-1 and TRBJ2-5; D unclear. The V gene lost 3 bases and the J gene lost 0 bases, with 17 bases spanning the gap. The CDR3 runs to 16 residues. CDR1 DFQATT and CDR2 SNEGSKA come from the germline V gene (reference sequence). The CDR3 sequence: CSASYGRSRNQETQYF. CDR3 bases: TGCAGTGCTAGTTACGGACGCTCTAGGAACCAAGAGACCCAGTACTTC.

This clonotype was seen repeatedly, ten times or more. This rearrangement joins TRBV11-2 to TRBJ1-1; 7 positions agree with TRBD1. Germline assignment: CDR1 SGHAT and CDR2 FQNNGV. Trimming at V came to 6 bases and at J to 3 bases, leaving 16 bases not matched to a gene. This CDR3 is built from 17 residues. The CDR3 loop is CASRDRIFIGEYTEAFF. CDR3 DNA: TGTGCCAGCAGGGACAGGATCTTCATAGGCGAGTACACTGAAGCTTTCTTT.

V is TRBV4-2 and J is TRBJ1-3; TRBD1 is a possible D gene (5 bases). CDR1 LGHNA and CDR2 YNFKEQ come from the germline V gene. This CDR3 has 16 amino acids. Trimming stripped 3 bases from V and 3 bases from J, with 15 bases between. The CDR3 DNA reads as TGTGCCAGCAGCCATGGGACTCGGGGAGGTGGAAACACCATATATTTT. This codes for CASSHGTRGGGNTIYF.

This clonotype appeared many times. The V call is TRBV12-5, the J call TRBJ1-1; D unclear. The germline V gene has CDR1 LGHNT and CDR2 FRNRAP. This CDR3 is 11 amino acids long. The V end lost 5 bases, the J end lost 2 bases, and 3 bases lay between the germline ends. The CDR3 DNA is TGTGCTAGTGGTCCCAACACTGAAGCTTTCTTT. It encodes CASGPNTEAFF.

DNA of the CDR3: TGTGCCAGCAGCTCCGGGGGGCCAGGGAGTTCACCCCTCCACTTT. Residues: CASSSGGPGSSPLHF. V is TRBV9 and J is TRBJ1-6; D might be TRBD1 (6 bases). In germline, CDR1 is SGDLS, CDR2 YYNGEE. The length of the CDR3 is 15 residues. V was clipped by 4 bases and J by 9 bases, with 17 bases between them.

This clonotype was counted at least ten times. V is TRBV28 and J is TRBJ2-1, with 9 bases lining up with TRBD2. Germline-derived CDR1 and CDR2 are MDHEN and SYDVKM. V lost 4 bases and J lost 2; bases outside the gene matches: 9. CDR3 length: 17 amino acids. The CDR3 here is CASSSSGRGGAYNEQFF. The CDR3 bases are TGTGCCAGCAGTTCCTCGGGTCGCGGGGGGGCCTACAATGAGCAGTTCTTC.

This clonotype was counted only a few times. The chain employs TRBV10-3 and TRBJ1-2, with 8 bases lining up with TRBD1. V was clipped by 2 bases and J by 12 bases; unmatched bases: 11. Germline assignment: CDR1 ENHRY and CDR2 SYGVKD. This CDR3 is built from 14 residues. This CDR3 reads CAISESWQGAQNTF. The CDR3 coding sequence is TGTGCCATCAGTGAGAGTTGGCAGGGGGCCCAGAACACCTTC.

This clonotype was observed a handful of times. The J gene is TRBJ2-1, the V gene TRBV6-5; TRBD1 or TRBD2 may be the D gene (6 bases each). This CDR3 comprises 15 residues. CDR1 MNHEY and CDR2 SVGAGI come from the germline V gene. V lost 4 bases, J lost 7 bases, and 17 bases lay in between. For the CDR3, the DNA is TGTGCCAGCAGTTCGCCTCGGGGGCGCAGGAATGAGCAGTTCTTC. Its translation: CASSSPRGRRNEQFF.